This T cell receptor (beta chain) was obtained from a study of T cell repertoires in cytomegalovirus infection. Only a few counts were recorded for this clonotype. TCRdb re-analysed the reads in MiXCR, keeping a single row per CDR3 protein. Among over 300,000 distinct CDR3 sequences, more than 9% were seen once, and the ten largest hold roughly 4.5%. Source material: PBMCs. This TCR was recovered from a human donor in good health (CMV status not recorded). Some clones in this sample may be carry-over from other donors' samples.

The CDR3 DNA reads as TGTGCCAGCAGCCAAGATTTGGACTACAAATACTCCTACAATGAGCAGTTCTTC. Its translation is CASSQDLDYKYSYNEQFF. The chain has TRBV4-2 and TRBJ2-1; tentative D call: TRBD2 (6 bases). Trimming cost V 0 bases and J 0 bases, with 15 bases left between them. CDR1 is LGHNA, CDR2 YNFKEQ, per germline. This CDR3 has 18 amino acids.